This TCR beta chain was profiled in a study of CD8 T cells in ankylosing spondylitis. In its sample, this clonotype was seen a few times. No antigen is known for it. Trimming cost V 6 bases and J 4 bases, with 16 bases left between them. Germline values: CDR1 DFQATT, CDR2 SNEGSKA (reference sequence). CDR3 length equals 13 residues. Study conclusions and caveats: It appeared that ankylosing spondylitis blood was characterized by a TCR beta motif of eight highly homologous variants.

TCRdb recomputed calls from the 5' RACE reads with MiXCR, one row per CDR3 protein. In the table there are under 400,000 distinct CDR3 sequences, more than 9% of which are singletons. This TCR derives from a female donor with ankylosing spondylitis or in good health (not recorded which). This chain uses TRBV20-1 with TRBJ2-7; D not resolved. The sequencing input was blood, either unsorted or a sorted T cell fraction (not recorded which). The CDR3 DNA is TGCAGTGCCAAACCGAGAAGCAGGTACGAGCAGTACTTC. Its translation: CSAKPRSRYEQYF.